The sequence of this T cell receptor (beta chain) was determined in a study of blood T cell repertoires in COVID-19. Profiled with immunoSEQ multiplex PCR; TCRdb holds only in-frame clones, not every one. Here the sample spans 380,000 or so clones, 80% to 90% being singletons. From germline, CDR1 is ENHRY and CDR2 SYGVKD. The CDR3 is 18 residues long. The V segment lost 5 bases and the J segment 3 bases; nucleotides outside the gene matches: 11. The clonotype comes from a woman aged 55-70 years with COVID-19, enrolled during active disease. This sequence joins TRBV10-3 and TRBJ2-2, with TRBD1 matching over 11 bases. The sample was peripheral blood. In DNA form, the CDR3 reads TGTGCCATCAGTAAAATAACCGGGACAGGGGGGTACACCGGGGAGCTGTTTTTT. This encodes CAISKITGTGGYTGELFF.